One and the same sample provided the 7 T cell receptor beta chains below, sequenced in a study of cytomegalovirus exposure and HLA in healthy donors. PCR primers comprised 60 Vbeta and 13 Jbeta primers. TCRdb keeps only in-frame clones here, not all; method: immunoSEQ multiplex PCR. Among about 140,000 clones listed, around three quarters were seen once. Sequences were obtained from PBMCs. The receptors stem from a male donor in good health and CMV-seronegative.

In this sample, this clone turned up a few times. The chain employs TRBV4-1 and TRBJ1-2; TRBD1 is a possible D gene (5 bases). The CDR3 is made up of 15 amino acids. Germline CDR1 and CDR2: MGHRA and YSYEKL. V lost 1 base and J lost 8, with 17 bases in between. For the CDR3, the DNA is TGCGCCAGCAGCCAAGGGGTAGGGGCAACATACGGCTACACCTTC. This sequence encodes CASSQGVGATYGYTF.

J is TRBJ1-2 and V is TRBV4-1; 8 bases agree with TRBD1. Germline values: CDR1 MGHRA, CDR2 YSYEKL. The junction had 6 bases not matched to a gene; V was cut back by 3 bases and J by 3 bases. This CDR3 contains 15 residues. The CDR3: CASSQPTGEDYGYTF. CDR3 bases: TGCGCCAGCAGCCAGCCGACAGGGGAGGACTATGGCTACACCTTC.

V gene TRBV13 combines with J gene TRBJ2-7, with 10 nucleotides matching TRBD2. V trimming: 7 bases; J trimming: 2 bases; junction bases outside the gene matches: 20. This CDR3 has 19 amino acids. Germline V lookup: CDR1 PRHDT, CDR2 FYEKMQ (reference sequence). DNA of the CDR3: TGTGCCAGCACCCCCCGGGGGCTAGCGGGAGTTTGGAGTCCCTACGAGCAGTACTTC. As protein: CASTPRGLAGVWSPYEQYF.

The chain uses TRBV27 and TRBJ1-5; 9 bases match TRBD1. The germline V gene has CDR1 MNHEY and CDR2 SMNVEV (reference sequence). CDR3 length: 15 residues. The trim removed 3 bases at V and 6 bases at J, leaving 6 bases unmatched. This CDR3 reads CASSLGQGMGQPQHF. The CDR3 coding sequence is TGTGCCAGCAGTTTGGGACAGGGTATGGGTCAGCCCCAGCATTTT.

V and J are TRBV4-2 and TRBJ2-1, with 9 bases that match TRBD2. The germline V gene encodes CDR1 LGHNA and CDR2 YNFKEQ. V lost 1 base, J lost 4 bases, and 5 bases stayed unmatched. This CDR3 has 16 amino acids. For the CDR3, the DNA is TGTGCCAGCAGCCAAGCGGCTAGCGGGGATTACAATGAGCAGTTCTTC. Protein sequence: CASSQAASGDYNEQFF.

This chain connects TRBV28 to TRBJ1-5; 10 nucleotides line up with TRBD1. The germline CDR1 and CDR2 sequences are MDHEN and SYDVKM. The CDR3 loop spans 13 amino acids. Trimming took 5 bases from V and 7 from J; bases not matched to a gene: 2. CDR3 bases: TGTGCCAGCAGTGGGACAGGGGAACAGCCCCAGCATTTT. Translated: CASSGTGEQPQHF.

J is TRBJ2-7 and V is TRBV6-6; 9 bases map to TRBD1. V shed 6 bases, J shed 6 bases, and the junction held 3 bases outside the gene matches. This CDR3 is built from 12 residues. In germline, CDR1 is MNHNY, CDR2 SVGAGI (reference sequence). CDR3 protein: CASSRDRVEQYF. As DNA, the CDR3 is TGTGCCAGCAGCCGGGACAGGGTCGAGCAGTACTTC.